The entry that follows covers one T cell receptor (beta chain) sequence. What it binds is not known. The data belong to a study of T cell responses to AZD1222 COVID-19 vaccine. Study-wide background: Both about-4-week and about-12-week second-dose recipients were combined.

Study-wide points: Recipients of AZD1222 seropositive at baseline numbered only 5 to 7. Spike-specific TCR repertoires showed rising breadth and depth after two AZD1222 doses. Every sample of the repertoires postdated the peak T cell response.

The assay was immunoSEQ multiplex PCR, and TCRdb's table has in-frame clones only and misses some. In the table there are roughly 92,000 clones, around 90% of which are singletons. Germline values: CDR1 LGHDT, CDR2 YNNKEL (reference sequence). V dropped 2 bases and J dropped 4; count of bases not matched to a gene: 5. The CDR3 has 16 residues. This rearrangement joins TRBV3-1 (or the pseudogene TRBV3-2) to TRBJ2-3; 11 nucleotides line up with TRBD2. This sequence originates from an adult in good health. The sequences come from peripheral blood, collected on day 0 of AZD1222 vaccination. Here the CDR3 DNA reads TGTGCCAGCAGCCAAAGGCTAGCGGGGGGATCAGATACGCAGTATTTT. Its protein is CASSQRLAGGSDTQYF.